Following are 27 T cell receptor beta chains from one sample sequenced in a study of blood T cell repertoires in COVID-19 (dated by TCRdb to between 2020 and 2021). Receptors were amplified or captured by the immunoSEQ multiplex PCR assay. Not all clones reach the TCRdb copy of this immuneACCESS table, which keeps in-frame sequences only. Checked studies attribute under half of the gap to unresolved V genes and leave the rest unexplained. For this sample the table gives 140,000 or so clones, of which approximately 79% were detected only once. Over 8.5% of the sample belongs to the ten largest clones. The source material was peripheral blood. Receptors were obtained from a man aged 50 to 60 with active or convalescent COVID-19.

The chain has TRBV5-6 and TRBJ1-4, with a possible D match to TRBD1 (5 bases). CDR3 length: 14 residues. CDR1 is SGHDT, CDR2 YYEEEE, per germline. Trimming pared 4 bases from V and 4 bases from J, leaving 11 bases between. The CDR3 region is CASSPGGINEKLFF. DNA for the CDR3: TGTGCCAGCAGCCCCGGGGGAATTAATGAAAAACTGTTTTTT.

The chain is built from TRBV7-3 and TRBJ1-2, with 11 bases identical to TRBD1. The length of the CDR3 is 15 residues. V shed 5 bases and J 4 bases; nucleotides not matched to a gene: 6. Germline values: CDR1 SGHTA, CDR2 FQGTGA. The CDR3 DNA sequence: TGTGCCAGCAGCCCAGGACAGGGGGCCCCCTATGGCTACACCTTC. Translating gives CASSPGQGAPYGYTF.

CDR3 DNA sequence: TGTGCCACCAGTGATTCCGCCGGGACAACTTTCTACGAGCAGTACTTC. Translating it yields CATSDSAGTTFYEQYF. The rearrangement uses TRBV24-1 and TRBJ2-7; tentative D call: TRBD1 (6 bases). V lost 2 bases and J 3 bases, leaving 16 bases between the germline ends. This CDR3 contains 16 residues. Germline values: CDR1 KGHDR, CDR2 SFDVKD.

This chain joins TRBV24-1 and TRBJ2-2, with 7 bases lining up with TRBD1. This CDR3 comprises 13 residues. CDR1 is KGHDR and CDR2 is SFDVKD in the germline V gene. J lost 7 bases, V lost 12 bases, and 10 bases had no gene match. CDR3 amino acids: CAVRQGFGGELFF. The CDR3 DNA reads as TGTGCCGTCCGACAGGGTTTCGGCGGGGAGCTGTTTTTT.

The gene calls are TRBV29-1 and TRBJ2-1, with a weak D call TRBD2 (5 bases). Trimming took 4 bases from V and 9 from J, leaving 13 bases between them. This CDR3 has 12 amino acids. Germline CDR1 reads SQVTM; CDR2 reads ANQGSEA. The CDR3 DNA sequence: TGCAGCGTTGTCGGTGCGGGTAGTGAGCAGTTCTTC. The encoded protein is CSVVGAGSEQFF.

This chain joins TRBV10-1 and TRBJ2-1; 14 bases are a match to TRBD2. The CDR3 contains 16 residues. J was trimmed by 12 bases and V by 3 bases; bases with no gene match: 10. From germline, CDR1 is WNHNN and CDR2 SYGVQD (reference sequence). CDR3 in amino acids: CASSEVLGLAGVGQFF. DNA for the CDR3: TGCGCCAGCAGTGAAGTATTGGGACTAGCGGGAGTGGGGCAGTTCTTC.

The rearrangement uses TRBV6-5 and TRBJ1-6; D call uncertain. The CDR3 has 14 residues. The germline V and J ends were trimmed by 2 bases and 7 bases, with 9 bases remaining between them. Per germline, CDR1 MNHEY and CDR2 SVGAGI. The CDR3 spells CASSYNSGNSPLHF. The CDR3 DNA reads as TGTGCCAGCAGTTACAATAGCGGGAATTCACCCCTCCACTTT.

This chain uses TRBV21-1 with TRBJ2-4; TRBD1 reflects the table's D call only, with no check against the DNA. TRBV21-1 is noted as a pseudogene. This CDR3 region has 17 residues. CDR3 nucleotides: TGTGCCAGCAGCAAAGACCAGCGGGACAGGGGAAAGGACATTCAGTACTTC. This gives the protein CASSKDQRDRGKDIQYF.

This sequence joins TRBV10-1 and TRBJ1-1; no reliable D call. V was shortened by 3 bases and J by 8 bases, with 13 bases between the two germline ends. The CDR3 spans 13 residues. The germline V gene has CDR1 WNHNN and CDR2 SYGVQD (reference sequence). CDR3 coding DNA: TGCGCCAGCAGTGACCGGTCGGTTACCGAAGCTTTCTTT. Translation gives CASSDRSVTEAFF.

The J gene is TRBJ1-2, the V gene TRBV30; 9 nucleotides match TRBD1. After removal of 4 bases from V and 0 bases from J, the junction contained 9 bases not matched to a gene. The CDR3 has 16 residues. Per germline, CDR1 GTSNPN and CDR2 SVGIG (reference sequence). The CDR3 nucleotides read TGTGCCTGGATTTTGACAGGGGGGGCCGCTAACTATGGCTACACCTTC. Its protein is CAWILTGGAANYGYTF.

This rearrangement joins TRBV11-2 to TRBJ2-2, with a possible D match to TRBD2 (6 bases). V dropped 5 bases and J dropped 8 bases, with 21 bases sitting between them. Germline V gives CDR1 SGHAT, CDR2 FQNNGV. This CDR3 comprises 16 residues. The CDR3 loop reads CASSRRRDPTMGELFF. The CDR3 DNA reads as TGTGCCAGCAGCCGAAGGAGGGATCCTACTATGGGGGAGCTGTTTTTT.

This clone has only a few counts. The gene calls are TRBV27 and TRBJ2-1, with TRBD2 matching 7 bases. The CDR3 contains 15 residues. Germline CDR1 MNHEY, CDR2 SMNVEV (reference sequence). Germline trimming cut 3 bases from V and 2 bases from J; bases unmatched to any gene: 4. The CDR3 loop reads CASSFLAEAYNEQFF. In DNA form, the CDR3 reads TGTGCCAGCAGTTTCCTAGCGGAGGCCTACAATGAGCAGTTCTTC.

The V call is TRBV12-3 or TRBV12-4, the J call TRBJ1-2, with a possible D match to TRBD1 (5 bases). The length of the CDR3 is 12 residues. V was cut by 1 base and J by 9 bases, with 9 bases left in between. CDR3 in amino acids: CASSLGQGSYTF. For the CDR3, the DNA is TGTGCCAGCAGTTTAGGCCAGGGAAGCTACACCTTC.

This sequence joins TRBV5-1 and TRBJ2-3, with 11 bases fitting TRBD1. The length of the CDR3 is 16 residues. The germline V gene has CDR1 SGHRS and CDR2 YFSETQ. J was trimmed by 4 bases and V by 5 bases; bases with no gene match: 9. This CDR3 reads CASRLQPGQGADTQYF. The CDR3 nucleotides read TGCGCCAGCAGACTCCAACCGGGACAGGGGGCAGATACGCAGTATTTT.

The chain employs TRBV27 and TRBJ2-7; 14 nucleotides match TRBD2. The CDR3 has 20 amino acids. Trimming cost V 2 bases and J 4 bases; bases outside gene matches: 16. Germline CDR1 and CDR2: MNHEY and SMNVEV (reference sequence). DNA for the CDR3: TGTGCCAGCAGTTTAAGGGGCCTGGGACTAGCGGGAGTCAGCGGGTACGAGCAGTACTTC. Residues: CASSLRGLGLAGVSGYEQYF.

CDR3 nucleotide sequence: TGTGCCACCAGTGATCCCAGGGTAGGGGACACTGAAGCTTTCTTT. This translates into CATSDPRVGDTEAFF. The V and J genes are TRBV24-1 and TRBJ1-1, with TRBD1 as a possible D gene (5 bases). This CDR3 is built from 15 residues. Deletions cut 3 bases from V and 3 bases from J, with 13 bases between. The germline V gene has CDR1 KGHDR and CDR2 SFDVKD.

This sequence joins TRBV5-8 and TRBJ1-6; 7 bases fit TRBD1. This CDR3 has 16 residues. Per the germline V gene, CDR1 is SGHTS and CDR2 is YDEGEE. J was trimmed by 7 bases and V by 4 bases; bases with no gene match: 11. The CDR3 loop is CASSLAPRQGNSPLHF. The CDR3 nucleotides read TGTGCCAGCAGCCTAGCGCCGAGACAGGGAAATTCACCCCTCCACTTT.

The chain carries TRBV19 and TRBJ2-6; D is unclear. Germline lookup yields CDR1 LNHDA and CDR2 SQIVND (reference sequence). The CDR3 sequence is 14 residues long. Trimming took 5 bases from V and 0 from J, leaving 5 bases between them. CDR3 nucleotide sequence: TGTGCCAGTAGTTATCCCTCTGGGGCCAACGTCCTGACTTTC. Encoded protein: CASSYPSGANVLTF.

The genes are TRBV19 and TRBJ1-2, with TRBD1 identical over 12 bases. From germline, CDR1 is LNHDA and CDR2 SQIVND (reference sequence). The CDR3 covers 15 residues. With 0 bases clipped from V and 8 bases from J, the junction kept 4 bases outside the gene matches. CDR3 residues: CASSIEGTGGRGYTF. In nucleotides, the CDR3 is TGTGCCAGTAGTATAGAGGGGACAGGGGGCAGGGGCTACACCTTC.

This clone was counted once. The gene calls are TRBV7-2 and TRBJ2-7; 8 positions agree with TRBD2. CDR1 is SGHTA, CDR2 FQGNSA, per germline. The CDR3 is made up of 18 amino acids. Trimming took 0 bases from V and 2 from J; bases not matched to a gene: 12. The CDR3 sequence: CASSLASGGLRSPYEQYF. DNA of the CDR3: TGTGCCAGCAGCTTAGCCAGCGGGGGTCTAAGGAGTCCCTACGAGCAGTACTTC. The entire variable domain, with the rest obtained from reference TRBV7-2 and TRBJ2-7, is as follows: GAGVSQSPSNKVTEKGKDVELRCDPISGHTALYWYRQSLGQGLEFLIYFQGNSAPDKSGLPSDRFSAERTGGSVSTLTIQRTQQEDSAVYLCASSLASGGLRSPYEQYFGPGTRLTVT.

V gene TRBV27 combines with J gene TRBJ2-7, with D uncertain. The CDR3 is 12 amino acids. In germline, CDR1 is MNHEY, CDR2 SMNVEV (reference sequence). V gave up 6 bases and J gave up 4 bases, with 10 bases separating them. For the CDR3, the DNA is TGTGCCAGCAGCCCAGGATATTACGAGCAGTACTTC. It is translated as CASSPGYYEQYF.

This clone turned up a few times. The rearrangement uses TRBV2 and TRBJ1-1, with D uncertain. The germline V gene encodes CDR1 SNHLY and CDR2 FYNNEI. The ends were cut back, 8 bases at V and 0 bases at J, with 13 bases in the middle. The CDR3 covers 14 residues. CDR3 in amino acids: CASRVPWLNTEAFF. CDR3 DNA sequence: TGTGCCAGCCGCGTCCCCTGGTTGAACACTGAAGCTTTCTTT.

As regards this clone: This CDR3 is also generated by other DNA sequences in the sample. J is TRBJ1-6 and V is TRBV3-1 (or the pseudogene TRBV3-2); TRBD1 matches at 8 bases. The CDR3 sequence is 14 residues long. Germline V gene sequence: CDR1 LGHDT, CDR2 YNNKEL (reference sequence). The trim removed 4 bases at V and 7 bases at J, leaving 3 bases unmatched. The CDR3 nucleotides read TGTGCCAGCAGCCGCGGACAGGGAAATTCACCCCTCCACTTT. Encoded protein: CASSRGQGNSPLHF.

The gene calls are TRBV13 and TRBJ1-1, with a tentative D call TRBD1 (6 bases). V lost 5 bases and J lost 11, with 18 bases in between. This CDR3 is built from 13 residues. The germline CDR1 and CDR2 sequences are PRHDT and FYEKMQ (reference sequence). CDR3 nucleotides: TGTGCCAGCAGCAAAATTCCGGACAGAAGGGCTTTCTTT. This sequence encodes CASSKIPDRRAFF.

This clone has only a few counts. The chain links TRBV5-6 to TRBJ2-1; tentatively, D is TRBD2 (6 bases). This CDR3 has 15 residues. Germline CDR1 is SGHDT and CDR2 is YYEEEE. Between the trimmed V and J ends, which lost 0 bases and 1 base, there was a span of 8 bases. DNA for the CDR3: TGTGCCAGCAGCTTGGATGCGGGGTCCTACAATGAGCAGTTCTTC. Its protein product is CASSLDAGSYNEQFF.

This chain links TRBV9 with TRBJ2-1; 10 bases align to TRBD2. V trimming: 0 bases; J trimming: 9 bases; junction bases outside the gene matches: 12. This CDR3 is 17 amino acids long. The germline CDR1 and CDR2 sequences are SGDLS and YYNGEE. This chain's CDR3 is CASSVGTSTSGVPEQFF. CDR3 nucleotides: TGTGCCAGCAGCGTAGGTACTAGTACTAGCGGGGTGCCTGAGCAGTTCTTC.

The V gene is TRBV11-3, the J gene TRBJ2-4; TRBD1 aligns across 10 bases. The CDR3 extends over 14 amino acids. Germline V gene lookup returns CDR1 SGHNT and CDR2 YENEEA. V dropped 6 bases and J dropped 9; count of bases not matched to a gene: 8. CDR3 region: CASSSDRGSGIQYF. As DNA, the CDR3 is TGTGCCAGCAGTTCGGACAGGGGGTCGGGCATTCAGTACTTC.